The 29 T cell receptor beta chains listed next were all sequenced from one sample in a study of shared clonotypes between healthy human individuals. Generated by immunoSEQ multiplex PCR, the TCRdb table keeps only in-frame clones and is missing some. The data hold over a million clones, with about 75% observed a single time. The material sequenced was memory CD4+ T cells sorted from blood. As for subset: CD45RA-negative fraction. Receptor source: a man younger than 30 in good health.

The chain carries TRBV10-3 and TRBJ2-7, with 8 bases lining up with TRBD2. This CDR3 region has 16 residues. Germline trimming cut 0 bases from V and 3 bases from J; bases unmatched to any gene: 7. CDR1 ENHRY and CDR2 SYGVKD come from the germline V gene. CDR3 residues: CAISESDPGTSYEQYF. In nucleotides, the CDR3 is TGTGCCATCAGTGAGTCAGACCCCGGGACTAGCTACGAGCAGTACTTC.

The V gene is TRBV7-2, the J gene TRBJ1-5; 7 nucleotides line up with TRBD1. The germline V gene has CDR1 SGHTA and CDR2 FQGNSA. V trimming: 1 base; J trimming: 7 bases; junction bases outside the gene matches: 4. This CDR3 contains 14 residues. CDR3 nucleotide sequence: TGTGCCAGCAGCTTAGACAGGGGAGGCCAGCCCCAGCATTTT. As protein: CASSLDRGGQPQHF.

The genes are TRBV2 and TRBJ1-3; TRBD1 might be the D (5 bases). This CDR3 comprises 16 residues. Germline V gives CDR1 SNHLY, CDR2 FYNNEI. V shed 2 bases and J shed 2 bases, with 13 bases lying between them. CDR3 sequence (DNA): TGTGCCAGCAGTGAACTTCGGCAGGGAACTGGAAACACCATATATTTT. As protein: CASSELRQGTGNTIYF.

The CDR3 DNA reads TGTGCCAGCAGGTTCCCGGGACCGCCTTCGCTGCCCCAGCATTTT. Its translation is CASRFPGPPSLPQHF. The J gene is TRBJ1-5, the V gene TRBV28; weak D call: TRBD1 (5 bases). Germline CDR1 reads MDHEN; CDR2 reads SYDVKM. The CDR3 contains 15 residues. The V and J ends lost 6 bases and 9 bases respectively, with 21 bases between them.

The rearrangement uses TRBV19 and TRBJ2-1; 11 bases are a match to TRBD2. The J segment lost 6 bases and the V segment lost 5 bases, leaving 6 bases of the junction unmatched. This CDR3 has 15 amino acids. In germline, CDR1 is LNHDA, CDR2 SQIVND (reference sequence). In nucleotides, the CDR3 is TGTGCCAGTAGTTCCGGACTAGCGGGCTTCAATGAGCAGTTCTTC. Translated: CASSSGLAGFNEQFF.

The rearrangement joins TRBV5-1 to TRBJ1-1, with 7 nucleotides matching TRBD1. Germline lookup yields CDR1 SGHRS and CDR2 YFSETQ. The CDR3 is 14 amino acids. V trimming: 2 bases; J trimming: 4 bases; junction bases outside the gene matches: 5. CDR3 bases: TGCGCCAGCAGCTTACCCGGACAGGCCACTGAAGCTTTCTTT. Residues: CASSLPGQATEAFF.

As for this clone: A much larger clone sits a single nucleotide away, making a read error possible. Other nucleotide sequences from this sample produce the same CDR3. The V call is TRBV7-2, the J call TRBJ2-7; D is unresolved. The CDR3 is 12 residues long. The V end lost 1 base, the J end lost 2 bases, and 3 bases lay between the germline ends. CDR1 and CDR2 from the germline V gene are SGHTA and FQGNSA. The CDR3 region is CASSLGTYEQYF. The CDR3 DNA sequence: TGTGCCAGCAGCTTAGGCACCTACGAGCAGTACTTC. The complete variable domain, with remaining parts taken from reference TRBV7-2 and TRBJ2-7, reads GAGVSQSPSNKVTEKGKDVELRCDPISGHTALYWYRQSLGQGLEFLIYFQGNSAPDKSGLPSDRFSAERTGGSVSTLTIQRTQQEDSAVYLCASSLGTYEQYFGPGTRLTVT.

The J gene is TRBJ2-7, the V gene TRBV5-1, with 11 bases fitting TRBD2. CDR1 is SGHRS and CDR2 is YFSETQ in the germline V gene. The CDR3 runs to 15 residues. J was trimmed by 4 bases and V by 2 bases; bases with no gene match: 5. The CDR3 nucleotides are TGCGCCAGCAGCTTTCTAGCGGGAGGCAGGTACGAGCAGTACTTC. It specifies CASSFLAGGRYEQYF.

The J gene is TRBJ1-2, the V gene TRBV6-5, with TRBD1 identical over 8 bases. Germline CDR1 and CDR2: MNHEY and SVGAGI. J gave up 0 bases and V 5 bases, and 5 bases lay outside the gene matches. The CDR3 has 15 residues. CDR3 DNA: TGTGCCAGCAGTACCAGGGGGCAGGCTAACTATGGCTACACCTTC. Translated, it gives CASSTRGQANYGYTF.

The chain uses TRBV5-1 and TRBJ1-3; D is undetermined. Between the trimmed V and J ends, which lost 1 base and 3 bases, there was a span of 11 bases. In germline, CDR1 is SGHRS, CDR2 YFSETQ. The CDR3 contains 15 residues. The CDR3 nucleotides are TGCGCCAGCAGCTTGCTGGGAATAGGTGGAAACACCATATATTTT. This encodes CASSLLGIGGNTIYF.

V gene TRBV6-4 combines with J gene TRBJ2-2; D ambiguous. The CDR3 contains 12 residues. The germline gives CDR1 MRHNA, CDR2 SNTAGT. Deletions cut 6 bases from V and 14 bases from J, with 16 bases between. CDR3 DNA sequence: TGTGCCAGCAGCCCCCGGAAGGGAATTCTGTTTTTT. This gives the protein CASSPRKGILFF.

This chain joins TRBV9 and TRBJ2-1, with a tentative D call TRBD1 (6 bases). With 0 bases removed from V and 9 bases from J, the gap between germline ends came to 10 bases. Germline CDR1 SGDLS, CDR2 YYNGEE. The CDR3 runs 13 residues. The CDR3 region is CASSVVGASEQFF. As DNA, the CDR3 is TGTGCCAGCAGCGTAGTGGGGGCCAGTGAGCAGTTCTTC.

The genes are TRBV19 and TRBJ1-2, with 9 bases fitting TRBD1. V shed 6 bases, J shed 1 base, and the junction held 3 bases outside the gene matches. From germline, CDR1 is LNHDA and CDR2 SQIVND (reference sequence). This CDR3 contains 14 residues. The CDR3: CASRDRGINYGYTF. CDR3 bases: TGTGCCAGTAGGGACAGGGGAATTAACTATGGCTACACCTTC.

The rearrangement joins TRBV6-6 to TRBJ2-2; D is perhaps TRBD1 (6 bases). Between the trimmed V and J ends, which lost 7 bases and 5 bases, there was a span of 14 bases. Germline lookup yields CDR1 MNHNY and CDR2 SVGAGI (reference sequence). The length of the CDR3 is 14 residues. CDR3 coding DNA: TGTGCCAGCATCAAAATAACAGGGACCGGGGAGCTGTTTTTT. This encodes CASIKITGTGELFF.

The sample holds a few counts of this clone. The chain combines TRBV10-1 with TRBJ1-1; TRBD1 matches at 7 bases. The V gene's germline CDR1 is WNHNN and CDR2 SYGVQD (reference sequence). V dropped 5 bases and J dropped 7; count of bases not matched to a gene: 10. CDR3 length: 14 residues. The CDR3 loop reads CASSTGQERLEAFF. The CDR3 DNA sequence: TGCGCCAGCAGTACCGGACAGGAACGACTTGAAGCTTTCTTT.

On this clone itself: Distinct nucleotide sequences in the sample also encode this CDR3. The J gene is TRBJ1-2, the V gene TRBV7-2; D is perhaps TRBD1 (5 bases). Trimming left V 3 bases short and J 2 bases short, with 7 bases between. CDR1 is SGHTA, CDR2 FQGNSA, per germline. The CDR3 loop spans 13 amino acids. This CDR3 is CASSFGANYGYTF. Here the CDR3 DNA reads TGTGCCAGCAGCTTCGGGGCCAACTATGGCTACACCTTC.

The chain employs TRBV19 and TRBJ1-5, with TRBD1 matching over 10 bases. Germline lookup yields CDR1 LNHDA and CDR2 SQIVND (reference sequence). Trimming cost V 5 bases and J 7 bases; bases outside gene matches: 2. The CDR3 runs 13 residues. The CDR3 DNA reads TGTGCCAGTAGTGGGACAGGGGTACAGCCCCAGCATTTT. Amino acid sequence: CASSGTGVQPQHF.

Here the CDR3 DNA reads TGTGCCAGCAGCCAAGGCATCAGGGAGACCCAGTACTTC. Translated: CASSQGIRETQYF. The rearrangement links TRBV14 to TRBJ2-5; the D is unclear. CDR1 SGHDN and CDR2 FVKESK come from the germline V gene. Trimming took off 1 base at V and 5 bases at J, with 8 bases between the two ends. This CDR3 contains 13 residues.

This rearrangement joins TRBV11-2 to TRBJ1-6; 11 bases fit TRBD1. The CDR3 has 17 amino acids. The germline CDR1 and CDR2 sequences are SGHAT and FQNNGV. Trimming cost V 0 bases and J 10 bases; bases outside gene matches: 8. The CDR3 reads CASSLDMGTGGRSPLHF. In DNA form, the CDR3 reads TGTGCCAGCAGCTTAGATATGGGGACAGGGGGTCGATCACCCCTCCACTTT.

The chain employs TRBV2 and TRBJ1-3, with a weak D call TRBD1 (6 bases). CDR3 length: 15 residues. Germline CDR1 reads SNHLY; CDR2 reads FYNNEI. The V and J ends lost 5 bases and 0 bases respectively, with 11 bases between them. CDR3 sequence reads: CASSTGQSSGNTIYF. The CDR3 DNA sequence: TGTGCCAGCAGTACGGGACAAAGCTCTGGAAACACCATATATTTT.

The J gene is TRBJ2-3, the V gene TRBV5-8; 8 bases fit TRBD2. The CDR3 totals 16 residues. The V gene end was trimmed by 3 bases and the J gene end by 5 bases; junction bases not matched to a gene: 11. CDR1 and CDR2 from the germline V gene are SGHTS and YDEGEE. CDR3 protein: CASSWGFGGAGDTQYF. The CDR3 DNA reads as TGTGCCAGCAGCTGGGGTTTCGGGGGGGCAGGAGATACGCAGTATTTT.

This clone appeared a single time. The chain's CDR3 is CASSLDRLARGELFF. The CDR3, as DNA: TGCGCCAGCAGCTTGGATCGGCTAGCGAGAGGAGAGCTGTTTTTT. The chain carries TRBV5-1 and TRBJ2-2; D possibly corresponds to TRBD2 (6 bases). V lost 0 bases, J lost 11 bases, and 17 bases lay in between. Germline V gene sequence: CDR1 SGHRS, CDR2 YFSETQ. CDR3 length: 15 residues.

V gene TRBV7-2 combines with J gene TRBJ2-7; the match to TRBD1 covers 7 bases. The junction had 13 bases not matched to a gene; V was cut back by 5 bases and J by 6 bases. The CDR3 sequence is 15 residues long. Per the germline V gene, CDR1 is SGHTA and CDR2 is FQGNSA. The CDR3 DNA follows: TGTGCCAGCAGCCACCCCCGGACAGGTATATTCGAGCAGTACTTC. The encoded protein is CASSHPRTGIFEQYF.

V usage is TRBV6-5 and J usage is TRBJ1-2; a possible D gene is TRBD1 (6 bases). The CDR3 is 13 residues long. CDR1 is MNHEY, CDR2 SVGAGI, per germline. Trimming removed 2 bases from V and 12 bases from J, with 16 bases in between. CDR3 loop: CASSYLSGEGNTF. CDR3 coding DNA: TGTGCCAGCAGTTACCTATCAGGGGAAGGTAACACCTTC.

The genes are TRBV28 and TRBJ2-7, with unresolved D. The germline gives CDR1 MDHEN, CDR2 SYDVKM. The CDR3 runs 11 residues. Between the trimmed V and J ends, which lost 8 bases and 2 bases, there was a span of 7 bases. For the CDR3, the DNA is TGTGCCAGCGCGGCGGCCTACGAGCAGTACTTC. Its protein is CASAAAYEQYF.

This rearrangement joins TRBV19 to TRBJ1-1; no firm D call. Per the germline V gene, CDR1 is LNHDA and CDR2 is SQIVND (reference sequence). The V end lost 5 bases, the J end lost 0 bases, and 7 bases lay between the germline ends. The CDR3 has 13 residues. CDR3 DNA: TGTGCCAGTAGTCCCTATATGAACACTGAAGCTTTCTTT. Amino acid sequence: CASSPYMNTEAFF.

The chain's CDR3 is CSVDGTRNNEQFF. The CDR3 nucleotides read TGCAGCGTTGACGGGACTAGAAACAATGAGCAGTTCTTC. The genes are TRBV29-1 and TRBJ2-1; 8 bases are shared with TRBD2. The V gene end was trimmed by 3 bases and the J gene end by 5 bases; junction bases not matched to a gene: 3. The CDR3 covers 13 residues. CDR1 and CDR2 from the germline V gene are SQVTM and ANQGSEA.

The gene calls are TRBV4-1 and TRBJ1-3; D is unclear. Per the germline V gene, CDR1 is MGHRA and CDR2 is YSYEKL. The CDR3 is made up of 15 amino acids. V lost 5 bases and J 2 bases, leaving 13 bases between the germline ends. The CDR3, as DNA: TGCGCCAGCAGCGCAGCAGGTCGTGCTGGAAACACCATATATTTT. Encoded protein: CASSAAGRAGNTIYF.

The table lists this clone with a few counts. The CDR3 loop is CASSPQTGEYGYTF. CDR3 DNA sequence: TGTGCCAGCAGCCCCCAGACAGGGGAGTATGGCTACACCTTC. The chain is built from TRBV9 and TRBJ1-2; the match to TRBD1 covers 8 bases. CDR3 size: 14 residues. The germline V gene has CDR1 SGDLS and CDR2 YYNGEE. The V and J ends lost 4 bases and 5 bases, in that order; junction bases with no gene match: 7.